These T cell receptor beta chains were read from a single sample in a study of radiotherapy plus CTLA-4 blockade in lung cancer. Sequenced by immunoSEQ multiplex PCR; TCRdb stores in-frame clones only, minus some. The table has about 49,000 clones, 70% to 90% seen once. The sequenced sample was peripheral blood, obtained from a patient treated with radiotherapy plus ipilimumab. These receptor sequences come from a human donor with non-small cell lung cancer whose response to radiotherapy plus ipilimumab could not be evaluated. The CDR3 runs from the conserved cysteine through the conserved F or W. The D gene is left open where the match is weak. Only part of the rows carry a size: once, few, many, or a class if the clone is expanded.

v_gene: TRBV7-9
d_gene: .
j_gene: TRBJ1-1
abundance: .
CDR3aa: CASSYPRRDTEAFF
CDR3nt: TGTGCCAGCAGCTACCCCAGGCGGGACACTGAAGCTTTCTTT

v_gene: TRBV19
d_gene: .
j_gene: TRBJ1-1
abundance: .
CDR3aa: CASSPKGRGTEAFF
CDR3nt: TGTGCCAGTTCCCCCAAAGGCAGGGGCACTGAAGCTTTCTTT

v_gene: TRBV28
d_gene: .
j_gene: TRBJ1-2
abundance: .
CDR3aa: CASRSGMGGYTF
CDR3nt: TGTGCCAGCAGGTCAGGGATGGGCGGCTACACCTTC

v_gene: TRBV19
d_gene: .
j_gene: TRBJ2-7
abundance: .
CDR3aa: CASSMDSGDYEQYF
CDR3nt: TGTGCCAGTAGTATGGACAGTGGTGATTACGAGCAGTACTTC

v_gene: TRBV27
d_gene: TRBD2
j_gene: TRBJ2-7
abundance: .
CDR3aa: CASSSSRERNYEQYF
CDR3nt: TGTGCCAGCAGTTCCTCGCGGGAGCGGAACTACGAGCAGTACTTC

v_gene: TRBV4-1
d_gene: TRBD2
j_gene: TRBJ2-7
abundance: .
CDR3aa: CASSQEPGLAVTYEQYF
CDR3nt: TGCGCCAGCAGCCAAGAACCCGGACTAGCGGTAACCTACGAGCAGTACTTC

v_gene: TRBV9
d_gene: TRBD2
j_gene: TRBJ2-1
abundance: .
CDR3aa: CASSASSGRAGNEQFF
CDR3nt: TGTGCCAGCAGCGCATCTAGCGGGAGGGCCGGAAATGAGCAGTTCTTC

v_gene: TRBV28
d_gene: TRBD1
j_gene: TRBJ2-5
abundance: .
CDR3aa: CASSRGQVVGTQYF
CDR3nt: TGTGCCAGCAGCCGAGGACAGGTGGTGGGGACCCAGTACTTC

v_gene: TRBV7-9
d_gene: TRBD1
j_gene: TRBJ2-5
abundance: .
CDR3aa: CASSRLSKRTGGETQYF
CDR3nt: TGTGCCAGCAGCCGACTCTCGAAGCGGACAGGGGGAGAGACCCAGTACTTC

v_gene: TRBV4-1
d_gene: TRBD1
j_gene: TRBJ2-1
abundance: .
CDR3aa: CASSEGQYNEQFF
CDR3nt: TGCGCCAGCAGCGAGGGACAGTACAATGAGCAGTTCTTC

v_gene: TRBV19
d_gene: .
j_gene: TRBJ1-2
abundance: .
CDR3aa: CASHYTANYGYTF
CDR3nt: TGTGCCAGCCATTACACAGCTAACTATGGCTACACCTTC

v_gene: TRBV7-3
d_gene: .
j_gene: TRBJ2-7
abundance: .
CDR3aa: CASSQQGNGYEQYF
CDR3nt: TGTGCCAGCAGCCAACAGGGAAATGGGTACGAGCAGTACTTC

v_gene: TRBV7-9
d_gene: .
j_gene: TRBJ2-2
abundance: .
CDR3aa: CASSLGRATGELFF
CDR3nt: TGTGCCAGCAGCTTAGGCAGGGCTACCGGGGAGCTGTTTTTT

v_gene: TRBV4-3
d_gene: TRBD2
j_gene: TRBJ2-7
abundance: few
CDR3aa: CASSQGGEGGEQYF
CDR3nt: TGCGCCAGCAGCCAGGGAGGGGAGGGCGGCGAGCAGTACTTC

v_gene: TRBV4-1
d_gene: TRBD2
j_gene: TRBJ2-1
abundance: .
CDR3aa: CASSQIGLAGPGGENEQFF
CDR3nt: TGCGCCAGCAGCCAAATAGGACTAGCGGGCCCCGGCGGGGAAAATGAGCAGTTCTTC

v_gene: TRBV14
d_gene: TRBD1
j_gene: TRBJ2-1
abundance: .
CDR3aa: CASSRDRAVNEQFF
CDR3nt: TGTGCCAGCAGCCGGGACAGGGCGGTCAATGAGCAGTTCTTC

v_gene: TRBV11-3
d_gene: .
j_gene: TRBJ2-3
abundance: .
CDR3aa: CASSDRFQTDTQYF
CDR3nt: TGTGCCAGCAGCGACAGGTTTCAAACAGATACGCAGTATTTT

v_gene: TRBV9
d_gene: .
j_gene: TRBJ2-3
abundance: .
CDR3aa: CASSVAGQGADTQYF
CDR3nt: TGTGCCAGCAGCGTAGCGGGTCAGGGCGCAGATACGCAGTATTTT

v_gene: TRBV23-1
d_gene: .
j_gene: TRBJ2-7
abundance: .
CDR3aa: CASSQPDWSYEQYF
CDR3nt: TGCGCCAGCAGTCAGCCCGACTGGTCCTACGAGCAGTACTTC

v_gene: TRBV6-5
d_gene: TRBD1
j_gene: TRBJ1-5
abundance: .
CDR3aa: CASSPTGGLDQPQHF
CDR3nt: TGTGCCAGCAGCCCGACAGGGGGCTTGGATCAGCCCCAGCATTTT

v_gene: TRBV20-1
d_gene: .
j_gene: TRBJ2-1
abundance: .
CDR3aa: CSADDFNEQFF
CDR3nt: TGCAGTGCTGACGACTTCAATGAGCAGTTCTTC

v_gene: TRBV11-2
d_gene: .
j_gene: TRBJ2-1
abundance: .
CDR3aa: CASSISGTSNEQFF
CDR3nt: TGTGCCAGCAGCATATCCGGGACTTCCAATGAGCAGTTCTTC

v_gene: TRBV14
d_gene: TRBD1
j_gene: TRBJ1-3
abundance: .
CDR3aa: CASSQPGGTGNTIYF
CDR3nt: TGTGCCAGCAGCCAACCAGGGGGCACTGGAAACACCATATATTTT

v_gene: TRBV9
d_gene: TRBD2
j_gene: TRBJ2-2
abundance: .
CDR3aa: CASSGIAGVAGELFF
CDR3nt: TGTGCCAGCAGCGGAATAGCGGGAGTGGCCGGGGAGCTGTTTTTT

v_gene: TRBV2
d_gene: .
j_gene: TRBJ2-3
abundance: .
CDR3aa: CASKEGATTDTQYF
CDR3nt: TGTGCCAGCAAGGAGGGCGCAACTACAGATACGCAGTATTTT

v_gene: TRBV19
d_gene: .
j_gene: TRBJ1-5
abundance: .
CDR3aa: CASSIGTYQPQHF
CDR3nt: TGTGCCAGTAGTATAGGCACCTACCAGCCCCAGCATTTT

v_gene: TRBV6-5
d_gene: .
j_gene: TRBJ2-7
abundance: once
CDR3aa: CASSPTPAGFYEQYF
CDR3nt: TGTGCCAGCAGTCCCACTCCGGCGGGATTTTACGAGCAGTACTTC

v_gene: TRBV25-1
d_gene: .
j_gene: TRBJ1-5
abundance: few
CDR3aa: CASSANYRVPLYF
CDR3nt: TGTGCCAGCAGTGCCAATTACAGGGTTCCCCTTTATTTT

v_gene: TRBV28
d_gene: TRBD2
j_gene: TRBJ2-7
abundance: .
CDR3aa: CASSIPPSGRGSYEQYF
CDR3nt: TGTGCCAGCAGTATCCCCCCTAGCGGGAGGGGTTCCTACGAGCAGTACTTC

v_gene: TRBV28
d_gene: TRBD1
j_gene: TRBJ1-2
abundance: .
CDR3aa: CASRNSRGGKGHYGYTF
CDR3nt: TGTGCCAGCAGAAACTCTAGAGGGGGCAAGGGGCACTATGGCTACACCTTC

v_gene: TRBV28
d_gene: TRBD1
j_gene: TRBJ2-5
abundance: .
CDR3aa: CAGSHRGALQETQYF
CDR3nt: TGTGCCGGCAGTCACAGGGGAGCGCTACAAGAGACCCAGTACTTC

v_gene: TRBV7-9
d_gene: TRBD2
j_gene: TRBJ2-3
abundance: .
CDR3aa: CASSFKGGLAGTDTQYF
CDR3nt: TGTGCCAGCAGCTTTAAGGGGGGACTAGCGGGCACAGATACGCAGTATTTT

v_gene: TRBV5-5
d_gene: TRBD2
j_gene: TRBJ2-3
abundance: .
CDR3aa: CASTLSRTSGRRWVTDTQYF
CDR3nt: TGTGCCAGCACCTTGTCCCGGACTAGCGGGCGGAGGTGGGTCACAGATACGCAGTATTTT

v_gene: TRBV2
d_gene: .
j_gene: TRBJ1-2
abundance: .
CDR3aa: CASILTALRDGYTF
CDR3nt: TGTGCCAGCATCCTCACGGCCCTGAGGGATGGCTACACCTTC

v_gene: TRBV19
d_gene: TRBD1
j_gene: TRBJ2-2
abundance: .
CDR3aa: CASSTTRDRDTGELFF
CDR3nt: TGTGCCAGTAGTACGACTCGGGACAGAGACACCGGGGAGCTGTTTTTT

v_gene: TRBV14
d_gene: TRBD2
j_gene: TRBJ2-1
abundance: .
CDR3aa: CASSPLERESYNEQFF
CDR3nt: TGTGCCAGCAGCCCTCTAGAGCGGGAGTCCTACAATGAGCAGTTCTTC

v_gene: TRBV19
d_gene: TRBD2
j_gene: TRBJ2-1
abundance: .
CDR3aa: CASRPTSSGRFNEQFF
CDR3nt: TGTGCCAGTAGGCCAACCTCTAGCGGGAGGTTCAATGAGCAGTTCTTC

v_gene: TRBV5-4
d_gene: .
j_gene: TRBJ2-7
abundance: .
CDR3aa: CASSFLGRGEQYF
CDR3nt: TGTGCCAGCAGCTTTTTGGGCAGGGGCGAGCAGTACTTC

v_gene: TRBV5-1
d_gene: .
j_gene: TRBJ2-1
abundance: .
CDR3aa: CASSLGLNEQFF
CDR3nt: TGCGCCAGCAGCTTGGGTCTCAATGAGCAGTTCTTC

v_gene: TRBV28
d_gene: TRBD1
j_gene: TRBJ2-1
abundance: .
CDR3aa: CASSLNLRTGGFNEQFF
CDR3nt: TGTGCCAGCAGTCTGAATCTGAGGACAGGGGGGTTCAATGAGCAGTTCTTC

v_gene: TRBV6-1
d_gene: .
j_gene: TRBJ2-3
abundance: .
CDR3aa: CASSEPGEADTQYF
CDR3nt: TGTGCCAGCAGTGAACCGGGAGAGGCAGATACGCAGTATTTT

v_gene: TRBV6-1
d_gene: TRBD2
j_gene: TRBJ2-1
abundance: .
CDR3aa: CASLKRGRGNEQFF
CDR3nt: TGTGCCAGCTTGAAGCGGGGGCGTGGGAATGAGCAGTTCTTC

v_gene: TRBV10-1
d_gene: .
j_gene: TRBJ2-7
abundance: .
CDR3aa: CASSEEGEPLSYEQYF
CDR3nt: TGCGCCAGCAGTGAGGAGGGGGAACCCCTATCCTACGAGCAGTACTTC

v_gene: TRBV19
d_gene: .
j_gene: TRBJ1-5
abundance: .
CDR3aa: CASTPLGSTPPQHF
CDR3nt: TGTGCCAGTACCCCATTAGGGAGTACTCCGCCCCAGCATTTT

v_gene: TRBV4-3
d_gene: .
j_gene: TRBJ2-5
abundance: .
CDR3aa: CASSQAGLETQYF
CDR3nt: TGCGCCAGCAGCCAAGCTGGGCTGGAGACCCAGTACTTC

v_gene: TRBV19
d_gene: .
j_gene: TRBJ1-5
abundance: .
CDR3aa: CASSWDFNQPQHF
CDR3nt: TGTGCCAGTAGTTGGGACTTTAATCAGCCCCAGCATTTT

v_gene: TRBV10-3
d_gene: TRBD1
j_gene: TRBJ1-5
abundance: .
CDR3aa: CAISGGQGLFSNQPQHF
CDR3nt: TGTGCCATCAGTGGGGGACAGGGTTTATTTAGCAATCAGCCCCAGCATTTT

v_gene: TRBV7-9
d_gene: .
j_gene: TRBJ1-1
abundance: .
CDR3aa: CASSTTEAFF
CDR3nt: TGTGCCAGCAGCACAACTGAAGCTTTCTTT

v_gene: TRBV25-1
d_gene: TRBD1
j_gene: TRBJ1-2
abundance: .
CDR3aa: CASSGGTGLDGYTF
CDR3nt: TGTGCCAGCAGTGGGGGGACAGGGTTGGATGGCTACACCTTC

v_gene: TRBV27
d_gene: .
j_gene: TRBJ1-1
abundance: .
CDR3aa: CASSLSRNTEAFF
CDR3nt: TGTGCCAGCAGTTTGTCTCGGAACACTGAAGCTTTCTTT

v_gene: TRBV2
d_gene: TRBD1
j_gene: TRBJ2-7
abundance: .
CDR3aa: CASRGQGREQYF
CDR3nt: TGTGCCAGCAGGGGACAGGGGCGCGAGCAGTACTTC

v_gene: TRBV2
d_gene: TRBD2
j_gene: TRBJ2-7
abundance: .
CDR3aa: CASSPNFPGGPSYEQYF
CDR3nt: TGTGCCAGCAGCCCAAATTTTCCGGGAGGGCCCTCCTACGAGCAGTACTTC

v_gene: TRBV6-6
d_gene: .
j_gene: TRBJ2-2
abundance: .
CDR3aa: CASSHPGLGELFF
CDR3nt: TGTGCCAGCAGTCACCCGGGACTCGGGGAGCTGTTTTTT

v_gene: TRBV28
d_gene: TRBD1
j_gene: TRBJ1-1
abundance: .
CDR3aa: CASRKGAMNTEAFF
CDR3nt: TGTGCCAGCAGAAAGGGGGCGATGAACACTGAAGCTTTCTTT

v_gene: TRBV2
d_gene: TRBD1
j_gene: TRBJ1-1
abundance: .
CDR3aa: CASSEVQGARGSNTEAFF
CDR3nt: TGTGCCAGCAGTGAAGTTCAGGGGGCGCGGGGGTCGAACACTGAAGCTTTCTTT

v_gene: TRBV7-2
d_gene: .
j_gene: TRBJ1-2
abundance: .
CDR3aa: CASSLANAAGGYGYTF
CDR3nt: TGTGCCAGCAGCTTAGCGAACGCCGCGGGAGGATATGGCTACACCTTC

v_gene: TRBV14
d_gene: .
j_gene: TRBJ1-6
abundance: .
CDR3aa: CASSPQQFSPLHF
CDR3nt: TGTGCCAGCAGCCCGCAACAGTTTTCACCCCTCCACTTT

v_gene: TRBV4-3
d_gene: .
j_gene: TRBJ1-1
abundance: .
CDR3aa: CASSQVGGIDEAFF
CDR3nt: TGCGCCAGCAGCCAAGTCGGGGGTATCGATGAAGCTTTCTTT

v_gene: TRBV30
d_gene: TRBD2
j_gene: TRBJ2-5
abundance: once
CDR3aa: CAWSHGAGGPGETQYF
CDR3nt: TGTGCCTGGAGTCACGGGGCGGGAGGGCCCGGAGAGACCCAGTACTTC